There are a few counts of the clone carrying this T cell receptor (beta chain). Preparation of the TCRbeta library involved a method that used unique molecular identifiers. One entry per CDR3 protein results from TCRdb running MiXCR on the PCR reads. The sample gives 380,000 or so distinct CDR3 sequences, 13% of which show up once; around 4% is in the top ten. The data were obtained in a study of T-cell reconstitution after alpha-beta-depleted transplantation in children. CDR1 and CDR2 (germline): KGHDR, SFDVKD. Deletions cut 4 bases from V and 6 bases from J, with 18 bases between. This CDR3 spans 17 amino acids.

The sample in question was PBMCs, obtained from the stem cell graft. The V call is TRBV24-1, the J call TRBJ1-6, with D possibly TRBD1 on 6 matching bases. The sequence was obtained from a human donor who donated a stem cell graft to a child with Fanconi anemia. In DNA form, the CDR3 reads TGTGCCACCAGTGACCCTCCGGCAGGGGCTGGTAATTCACCCCTCCACTTT. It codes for CATSDPPAGAGNSPLHF.